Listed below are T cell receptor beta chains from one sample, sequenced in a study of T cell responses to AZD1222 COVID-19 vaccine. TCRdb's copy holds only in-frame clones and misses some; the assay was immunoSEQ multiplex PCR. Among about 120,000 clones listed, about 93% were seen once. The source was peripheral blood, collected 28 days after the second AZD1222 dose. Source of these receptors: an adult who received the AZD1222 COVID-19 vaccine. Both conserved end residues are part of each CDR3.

cdr3_aa: CASSIEQVAGQRDGYTF
j_call: TRBJ1-2
v_call: TRBV19

cdr3_aa: CALGPQSTEAFF
j_call: TRBJ1-1
v_call: TRBV24-1

cdr3_aa: CASSVWGSTDTQYF
j_call: TRBJ2-3
v_call: TRBV9

cdr3_aa: CASSYSGLLNQPQHF
j_call: TRBJ1-5
v_call: TRBV6-2/TRBV6-3

cdr3_aa: CASSTGQYEQYF
j_call: TRBJ2-7
v_call: TRBV18

cdr3_aa: CASSHLNRQDPHNYGYTF
j_call: TRBJ1-2
v_call: TRBV14

cdr3_aa: CASSFFQTEQETQYF
j_call: TRBJ2-5
v_call: TRBV5-4

cdr3_aa: CASSQGVQRGNEQFF
j_call: TRBJ2-1
v_call: TRBV4-1

cdr3_aa: CASSVEGNTIYF
j_call: TRBJ1-3
v_call: TRBV9

cdr3_aa: CASSLTANTGELFF
j_call: TRBJ2-2
v_call: TRBV7-9

cdr3_aa: CASSQPNYGYTF
j_call: TRBJ1-2
v_call: TRBV4-1

cdr3_aa: CASSLVPGQYTNSPLHF
j_call: TRBJ1-6
v_call: TRBV7-8

cdr3_aa: CASSVDRSNSPLHF
j_call: TRBJ1-6
v_call: TRBV6-5

cdr3_aa: CASSYRGYEQYF
j_call: TRBJ2-7
v_call: TRBV6-2/TRBV6-3

cdr3_aa: CASSEGQLAKNIQYF
j_call: TRBJ2-4
v_call: TRBV2

cdr3_aa: CASSINGFENGYTF
j_call: TRBJ1-2
v_call: TRBV19

cdr3_aa: CASSRSDSYEQYF
j_call: TRBJ2-7
v_call: TRBV11-1

cdr3_aa: CASSIRDVGLYEQYF
j_call: TRBJ2-7
v_call: TRBV19

cdr3_aa: CASSRDFNYGYTF
j_call: TRBJ1-2
v_call: TRBV7-9

cdr3_aa: CASSLQGPDQPQHF
j_call: TRBJ1-5
v_call: TRBV7-9

cdr3_aa: CASSPPGSNVGGGEAFF
j_call: TRBJ1-1
v_call: TRBV18

cdr3_aa: CASSPPTGIGITEAFF
j_call: TRBJ1-1
v_call: TRBV18

cdr3_aa: CASSFAADVNEQFF
j_call: TRBJ2-1
v_call: TRBV27

cdr3_aa: CASSFIRVDEQYF
j_call: TRBJ2-7
v_call: TRBV12-3/TRBV12-4

cdr3_aa: CASSIASGIPQETQYF
j_call: TRBJ2-5
v_call: TRBV19

cdr3_aa: CASSQEGLSSYNEQFF
j_call: TRBJ2-1
v_call: TRBV3-1/TRBV3-2

cdr3_aa: CASSPGNSLSTDTQYF
j_call: TRBJ2-3
v_call: TRBV5-1

cdr3_aa: CATSDTSGTGHNEQFF
j_call: TRBJ2-1
v_call: TRBV24-1

cdr3_aa: CASSLGLLAVTGELFF
j_call: TRBJ2-2
v_call: TRBV5-1

cdr3_aa: CASSLGSGSPNTGELFF
j_call: TRBJ2-2
v_call: TRBV3-1/TRBV3-2

cdr3_aa: CASSLFRGQGELFF
j_call: TRBJ2-2
v_call: TRBV27

cdr3_aa: CASSLGTETNYGYTF
j_call: TRBJ1-2
v_call: TRBV5-1

cdr3_aa: CASSLPQASGTEAFF
j_call: TRBJ1-1
v_call: TRBV5-1

cdr3_aa: CATSRVGGAPNSPLHF
j_call: TRBJ1-6
v_call: TRBV15

cdr3_aa: CASSLDRGGRETQYF
j_call: TRBJ2-5
v_call: TRBV11-2

cdr3_aa: CASSLTDGNQPQHF
j_call: TRBJ1-5
v_call: TRBV7-2

cdr3_aa: CASKAESGGLEQYF
j_call: TRBJ2-7
v_call: TRBV5-1

cdr3_aa: CASAGDTSYEQYF
j_call: TRBJ2-7
v_call: TRBV7-9

cdr3_aa: CASSWGQGARPLHF
j_call: TRBJ1-6
v_call: TRBV7-2

cdr3_aa: CSASFSDTQYF
j_call: TRBJ2-3
v_call: TRBV20-1

cdr3_aa: CASSRDREETQYF
j_call: TRBJ2-5
v_call: TRBV6-5

cdr3_aa: CASSPTGGAGEKLFF
j_call: TRBJ1-4
v_call: TRBV5-1